Reported below is one TCR beta chain. Antigen: not known. cDNA serving as the sequencing template came from extracted, reverse transcribed RNA. Sequencing was performed with immunoSEQ multiplex PCR; in TCRdb, only in-frame clones are kept and a portion is missing. The sample lists about 200,000 clones; about 61% were seen once. PBMCs yielded sorted CD4+ and CD8+ T cells. The data were obtained in a study of CD8+ T cells in alopecia areata. This CDR3 region has 16 residues. The V segment lost 4 bases and the J segment 6 bases; nucleotides outside the gene matches: 11. Germline V gene data show CDR1 as SGDLS and CDR2 as YYNGEE. Study outcomes and limitations: Patients showed less clear TCR sequence sharing than mice, possibly partly because of HLA diversity. Lesional scalp exceeded normal scalp in clonality, especially in alopecia totalis/universalis. In scalp samples, resident alphabeta T cells of normal skin are also sequenced.

The material sequenced was CD8+ T cells sorted from blood. The receptor comes from a human donor in good health. The chain has TRBV9 and TRBJ2-1; TRBD2 aligns across 9 bases. The CDR3 DNA follows: TGTGCCAGCAGCCCCCCTGGGACTAGCTCTTTCAATGAGCAGTTCTTC. It yields the protein CASSPPGTSSFNEQFF.